The T cell receptor beta chain described here comes from a study of T and B cells in COVID-19 patients. Study summary: The recovered patients had mostly mild to moderate COVID-19 with outpatient management. Of 20 active-infection patients, roughly eleven were critically ill with mechanical ventilation or extracorporeal membrane oxygenation. About 90% of the roughly 20 active-infection patients had comorbidities associated with unfavorable COVID-19 outcome.

TRB rearrangements were amplified by multiplex PCR with BIOMED2 TRB-A/B primers. TCRdb reprocessed the multiplex PCR reads via MiXCR and lists one record per CDR3 protein. This table has about 5,100 distinct CDR3 sequences, about a fifth appearing once. CDR1 and CDR2 (germline): SGHAT, FQNNGV. Trimming took off 3 bases at V and 2 bases at J, with 17 bases between the two ends. This CDR3 is 17 amino acids long. From blood, about 240-550 ng of genomic DNA served as TRB template. The TCR originated in a human donor with active COVID-19. The chain combines TRBV11-2 with TRBJ1-5; D may be TRBD1 (5 bases). The specimen was blood. The CDR3 DNA follows: TGTGCCAGCAGCTTGTCCGTAGGGACCCAAGGCAATCAGCCCCAGCATTTT. Its translation is CASSLSVGTQGNQPQHF.